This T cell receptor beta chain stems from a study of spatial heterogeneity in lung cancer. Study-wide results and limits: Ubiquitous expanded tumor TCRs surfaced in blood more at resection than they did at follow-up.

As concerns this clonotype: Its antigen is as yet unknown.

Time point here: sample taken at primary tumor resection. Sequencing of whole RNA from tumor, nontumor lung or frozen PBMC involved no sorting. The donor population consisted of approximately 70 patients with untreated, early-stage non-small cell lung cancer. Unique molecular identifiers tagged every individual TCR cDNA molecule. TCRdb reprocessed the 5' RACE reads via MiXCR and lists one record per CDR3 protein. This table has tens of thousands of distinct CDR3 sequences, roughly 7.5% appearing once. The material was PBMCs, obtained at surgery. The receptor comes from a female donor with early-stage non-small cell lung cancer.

CDR3: CASSLTGANSPLHF. The DNA of the CDR3 is TGTGCCAGCAGTCTTACAGGGGCGAATTCACCCCTCCACTTT. The V and J genes are TRBV11-2 and TRBJ1-6; 7 bases map to TRBD1. The germline V gene has CDR1 SGHAT and CDR2 FQNNGV. The CDR3 runs to 14 residues. V shed 6 bases, J shed 7 bases, and the junction held 6 bases outside the gene matches.